This T cell receptor beta chain was found in a study of OX40 agonist ivuxolimab in advanced cancers. The CDR3 consists of 14 residues. V lost 3 bases, J lost 0 bases, and 6 bases lay in between. Germline CDR1 is SGHTA and CDR2 is FQGNSA. The table came from immunoSEQ multiplex PCR; TCRdb's copy has only in-frame clones and leaves some out. The sample lists 35,000 to 40,000 clones; roughly 86% were seen once. The sequences come from CD4+ or CD8+ T cells sorted from blood, collected in a trial of the OX40 agonist ivuxolimab. The receptor was isolated from an adult with an advanced solid tumor such as melanoma, head and neck, liver or kidney cancer. The rearrangement uses TRBV7-2 and TRBJ2-1; the D is unclear. CDR3 sequence reads: CASSFRSSYNEQFF. The CDR3 nucleotides are TGTGCCAGCAGCTTCAGGTCCTCCTACAATGAGCAGTTCTTC.